This TCR beta chain was observed in a study of cytomegalovirus exposure and HLA in healthy donors. About the study: Of all 400 or so donors who were genotyped, under 90% belonged to the Caucasian-associated ancestry cluster.

There are 21 residues in the CDR3. Trimming took off 3 bases at V and 5 bases at J, with 35 bases between the two ends. The germline V gene encodes CDR1 SGHVS and CDR2 FQNEAQ. Amplification used 60 Vbeta primers and 13 Jbeta primers. Repertoires were generated with immunoSEQ multiplex PCR, while TCRdb's copy carries only in-frame clones and drops some. The data contain 150,000 to 200,000 clones, about 85% of them singletons. On this clone: Its target is unknown.

Study outcomes and limitations: Immune exposure was documented only through CMV serostatus. In the analysis, some V segments, TRBV6-2 and TRBV6-3 included, were excluded as indistinguishable. Earlier findings revealed that most TCR beta V segments proved productive either about 87% or about 30% of the time.

Sequences were obtained from PBMCs. The receptor comes from a woman between 45 and 65 years old in good health and CMV-seronegative. The chain uses TRBV7-8 and TRBJ2-7, with a weak D call TRBD2 (6 bases). The CDR3 region has the DNA TGTGCCAGCAGCTTTAGCGCCATGGGGGACTCGCGTAAGGGAGGCCTCCACGAGCAGTACTTC. As protein: CASSFSAMGDSRKGGLHEQYF.